The next 9 T cell receptor beta chains were all read from a single sample in a study of CD8 T cell repertoires and HIV-1 epitope variants. The assay was immunoSEQ multiplex PCR, and TCRdb's table has in-frame clones only and misses some. The repertoire holds 5,000 to 7,000 clones, with roughly 70% as singletons. No antigens are known for them. The sequenced material came from cultured CD8+ T cells derived from PBMCs. Receptors originate from a male donor with HIV.

The count of this clone is one. The chain is built from TRBV6-1 and TRBJ2-5, with 12 positions matching TRBD2. V shed 8 bases, J shed 6 bases, and the junction held 4 bases outside the gene matches. This CDR3 has 13 residues. In germline, CDR1 is MNHNS, CDR2 SASEGT. The CDR3 bases are TGTGCCAGCGGTACTAGCGGGGGGAAGACCCAGTACTTC. Its translation: CASGTSGGKTQYF.

A word on this clone: A far more abundant clone sits one base away, making this likely a read error. This CDR3 reads CASSSDASAYEQYF. In DNA form, the CDR3 reads TGTGCCAGCAGTTCAGATGCCTCGGCCTACGAGCAGTACTTC. The J gene is TRBJ2-7, the V gene TRBV27; D is unresolved. V lost 4 bases, J lost 2 bases, and 12 bases lay in between. CDR3 length: 14 residues. In germline, CDR1 is MNHEY, CDR2 SMNVEV (reference sequence).

The chain employs TRBV19 and TRBJ2-1; 10 bases map to TRBD1. Germline V lookup: CDR1 LNHDA, CDR2 SQIVND (reference sequence). The CDR3 sequence is 16 residues long. V was clipped by 3 bases and J by 7 bases; unmatched bases: 9. The CDR3: CASSMLPGQGLNEQFF. CDR3 sequence (DNA): TGTGCCAGTAGTATGCTCCCGGGACAGGGGTTGAATGAGCAGTTCTTC.

This clone has only a few counts. The chain uses TRBV6-4 and TRBJ2-3; D is unclear. The CDR3 runs 15 residues. Germline V CDR1 and CDR2: MRHNA, SNTAGT. Trimming stripped 2 bases from V and 2 bases from J, with 11 bases between. The CDR3 reads CASSDQALFTDTQYF. CDR3 bases: TGTGCCAGCAGTGACCAGGCTCTTTTCACAGATACGCAGTATTTT.

The chain links TRBV7-6 to TRBJ2-3; no reliable D call. V was shortened by 0 bases and J by 5 bases, with 3 bases between the two germline ends. The CDR3 consists of 12 residues. The germline CDR1 and CDR2 sequences are SGHVS and FNYEAQ. The CDR3 sequence is CASSLAEDTQYF. The CDR3 region has the DNA TGTGCCAGCAGCTTAGCCGAAGATACGCAGTATTTT.

CDR3 region: CASSEDRPISYNSPLHF. CDR3 in DNA: TGTGCCAGCTCTGAAGACAGGCCCATCTCCTATAATTCACCCCTCCACTTT. The V gene is TRBV18, the J gene TRBJ1-6; TRBD1 might be the D (6 bases). The V and J ends lost 6 bases and 0 bases respectively, with 15 bases between them. Germline V gene sequence: CDR1 KGHSH, CDR2 LQKENI. CDR3 length: 17 amino acids.

The chain uses TRBV28 and TRBJ2-7; 7 bases are a match to TRBD2. Per germline, CDR1 MDHEN and CDR2 SYDVKM. The CDR3 runs to 15 residues. J was trimmed by 7 bases and V by 3 bases; bases with no gene match: 12. The DNA of the CDR3 is TGTGCCAGCAGTTTCGAGGCGGGAGTATTCGGGGAGCAGTACTTC. As protein: CASSFEAGVFGEQYF.

The chain employs TRBV6-6 and TRBJ2-3; no clear D gene. The CDR3 spans 14 residues. V dropped 0 bases and J dropped 0 bases, with 4 bases sitting between them. Germline CDR1 MNHNY, CDR2 SVGAGI (reference sequence). The CDR3 loop reads CASSYSGSTDTQYF. The CDR3 bases are TGTGCCAGCAGTTACTCGGGCAGCACAGATACGCAGTATTTT.

This chain links TRBV2 with TRBJ2-1; D may be TRBD1 (5 bases). The germline V gene has CDR1 SNHLY and CDR2 FYNNEI. The V gene lost 7 bases and the J gene lost 6 bases, with 13 bases spanning the gap. The CDR3 covers 13 residues. The CDR3, as DNA: TGTGCCAGCACGATGTCAAGGGGCAATGAGCAGTTCTTC. Its protein is CASTMSRGNEQFF.